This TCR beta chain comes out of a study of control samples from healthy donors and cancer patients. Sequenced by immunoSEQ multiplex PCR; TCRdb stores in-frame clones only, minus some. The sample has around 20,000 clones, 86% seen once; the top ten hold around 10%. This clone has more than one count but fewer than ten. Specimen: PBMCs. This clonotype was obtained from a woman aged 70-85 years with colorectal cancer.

CDR3 coding DNA: TGCGCCAGCAGCTTGAGTGATACGCAGTATTTT. Its translation: CASSLSDTQYF. The V call is TRBV5-1, the J call TRBJ2-3; no definite D call. CDR1 and CDR2 from the germline V gene are SGHRS and YFSETQ. The CDR3 covers 11 residues. The V end lost 1 base, the J end lost 6 bases, and 3 bases lay between the germline ends. Variable domain in full (rest from reference TRBV5-1 and TRBJ2-3): KAGVTQTPRYLIKTRGQQVTLSCSPISGHRSVSWYQQTPGQGLQFLFEYFSETQRNKGNFPGRFSGRQFSNSRSEMNVSTLELGDSALYLCASSLSDTQYFGPGTRLTVL.